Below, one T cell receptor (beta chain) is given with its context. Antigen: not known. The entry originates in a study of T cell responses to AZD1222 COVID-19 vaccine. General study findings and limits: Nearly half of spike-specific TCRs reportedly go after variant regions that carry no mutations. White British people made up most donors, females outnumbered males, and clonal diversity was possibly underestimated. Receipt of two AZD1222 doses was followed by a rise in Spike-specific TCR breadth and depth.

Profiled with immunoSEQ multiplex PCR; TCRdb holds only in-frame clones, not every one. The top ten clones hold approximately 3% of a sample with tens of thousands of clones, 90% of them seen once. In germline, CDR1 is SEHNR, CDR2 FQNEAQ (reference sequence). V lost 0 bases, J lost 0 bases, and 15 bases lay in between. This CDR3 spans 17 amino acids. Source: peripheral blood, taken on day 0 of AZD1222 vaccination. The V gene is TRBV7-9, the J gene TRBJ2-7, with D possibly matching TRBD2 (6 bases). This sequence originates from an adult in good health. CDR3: CASSLAAGHLHSYEQYF. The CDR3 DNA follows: TGTGCCAGCAGCTTAGCGGCGGGGCATCTCCACTCCTACGAGCAGTACTTC.